This T cell receptor (beta chain) was observed in a study of CD8 T cells in ankylosing spondylitis (dated by TCRdb to the late 2010s). In the study overall: T cell receptor beta repertoires were profiled in healthy donors and ankylosing spondylitis patients so that disease-linked TCR variants could be found. In total, the full study cohort was made up of 110 or so healthy donors and 25 ankylosing spondylitis patients. Samples of peripheral blood were taken, and for ankylosing spondylitis patients, synovial fluid was collected as well. What the study reported, not specific to this receptor: Blood from ankylosing spondylitis patients appeared to be characterized by a TCR beta motif composed of about eight highly homologous amino acid variants. The disease-linked clones were reported to be significantly enriched in matched synovial fluid samples from ankylosing spondylitis patients. In peripheral blood, the disease-linked clones were found at relatively low frequencies and had a CD8+ phenotype. Some TCR beta motif variants had previously been reported in synovial fluid and blood of reactive arthritis patients, which suggested common disease-initiation mechanisms.

The instrument given in TCRdb is Illumina HiSeq 2500. TCR beta libraries were prepared by quantitative 5'-RACE with molecular barcodes. In the source study's methods: A new computational method based on a probabilistic model of VDJ rearrangement was used to identify disease-linked TCR variants. The raw public data were reprocessed by TCRdb itself: fastp quality trimming at Q25, MiXCR clonotype calling, in-frame beta chains only. Identical CDR3 proteins give one entry, which carries the most common genes and DNA. These V and J calls rely on TCRdb rather than the paper's analysis. Here the sample has 200,000 to 250,000 distinct CDR3 sequences; about 17% occur a single time. About 42% of the sample goes to the ten largest clones. This clonotype has only a few counts. The specificity of this receptor is unknown. The input lacks base qualities; no much larger clone sits a single base away. Sequenced sample: blood, either unsorted or a sorted T cell fraction (not recorded which). This TCR derives from a male donor with ankylosing spondylitis.

The CDR3: CSAKTRNQNTEAFF. The nucleotide sequence is TGCAGTGCTAAAACCAGGAACCAGAACACTGAAGCTTTCTTT. This chain joins TRBV20-1 to TRBJ1-1; the D gene is unclear. Trimming removed 4 bases from V and 1 base from J, leaving 13 bases between the germline ends. The germline V gene (reference sequence) sets CDR1 to DFQATT and CDR2 to SNEGSKA. Counted from cysteine to phenylalanine, this CDR3 has 14 amino acids. Only the CDR3 part of the read is kept: 42 bases, read in frame from the first base.